One sample yielded the 21 T cell receptor beta chains listed below, sequenced in a study of CD8+ T cells in alopecia areata. Extracted from the samples, RNA was reverse transcribed into cDNA to serve as the sequencing template. Generated by immunoSEQ multiplex PCR, the TCRdb table keeps only in-frame clones and is missing some. The top ten hold roughly a sixth of the sample, which has some 130,000 clones, around 49% seen once. Here the sequenced sample was CD8+ T cells sorted from blood, taken at week 0. The receptors derive from a human donor with alopecia areata.

In its sample, this clone was seen once. The chain recombines TRBV30 with TRBJ1-2; 8 bases match TRBD1. Germline loops: CDR1 GTSNPN, CDR2 SVGIG (reference sequence). This CDR3 comprises 13 residues. V lost 4 bases, J lost 4 bases, and 5 bases stayed unmatched. The chain's CDR3 is CAWTAGTGYGYTF. For the CDR3, the DNA is TGTGCCTGGACCGCCGGGACAGGCTATGGCTACACCTTC.

This chain connects TRBV7-9 to TRBJ2-1; TRBD1 aligns across 7 bases. The CDR3 sequence is 15 residues long. Germline CDR1 reads SEHNR; CDR2 reads FQNEAQ (reference sequence). The J segment lost 4 bases and the V segment lost 4 bases, leaving 7 bases of the junction unmatched. In DNA form, the CDR3 reads TGTGCCAGCAGCTCCGACAGGGCTACATACAATGAGCAGTTCTTC. Translation: CASSSDRATYNEQFF.

The V and J genes are TRBV2 and TRBJ2-2; D ambiguous. Germline V lookup: CDR1 SNHLY, CDR2 FYNNEI. Trimming left V 10 bases short and J 0 bases short, with 6 bases between. CDR3 length equals 12 residues. In DNA, the CDR3 is TGTGCCATACTCTCGAACACCGGGGAGCTGTTTTTT. Translation gives CAILSNTGELFF. Looking up the rest from reference TRBV2 and TRBJ2-2 gives the full variable domain: EPEVTQTPSHQVTQMGQEVILRCVPISNHLYFYWYRQILGQKVEFLVSFYNNEISEKSEIFDDQFSVERPDGSNFTLKIRSTKLEDSAMYFCAILSNTGELFFGEGSRLTVL.

This clone was observed a handful of times. The rearrangement uses TRBV9 and TRBJ1-2; unclear D gene. The CDR3 covers 15 residues. The germline CDR1 and CDR2 sequences are SGDLS and YYNGEE. The ends were cut back, 0 bases at V and 0 bases at J, with 9 bases in the middle. CDR3 DNA: TGTGCCAGCAGCGTAGGTCCGGAAGCTAACTATGGCTACACCTTC. Protein sequence: CASSVGPEANYGYTF.

This clone was detected many times. The chain couples TRBV11-2 to TRBJ2-7; 9 bases are a match to TRBD1. CDR1 is SGHAT, CDR2 FQNNGV, per germline. V dropped 5 bases and J dropped 0; count of bases not matched to a gene: 11. This CDR3 comprises 17 residues. The CDR3 bases are TGTGCCAGCAGCACCCCCCATAAGGGACAGGGCTCCTACGAGCAGTACTTC. Its translation: CASSTPHKGQGSYEQYF.

This clone was observed a few times. The chain joins TRBV30 to TRBJ1-2, with TRBD1 as a possible D gene (6 bases). Trimming left V 0 bases short and J 4 bases short, with 12 bases between. CDR1 GTSNPN and CDR2 SVGIG come from the germline V gene (reference sequence). CDR3 length equals 14 residues. The CDR3 DNA reads TGTGCCTGGAGTGTAACAGGGACCCTCTATGGCTACACCTTC. This translates into CAWSVTGTLYGYTF.

This clone turned up a few times. The chain is built from TRBV6-1 and TRBJ2-6; D uncertain. With 8 bases removed from V and 2 bases from J, the gap between germline ends came to 13 bases. From germline, CDR1 is MNHNS and CDR2 SASEGT. This CDR3 comprises 15 residues. The CDR3 reads CASLPDNPGANVLTF. CDR3 in DNA: TGTGCCAGCCTCCCTGACAACCCTGGGGCCAACGTCCTGACTTTC.

This clone was detected a few times. The chain recombines TRBV29-1 with TRBJ1-1, with D perhaps TRBD1 (5 bases). Trimming pared 4 bases from V and 1 base from J, leaving 10 bases between. CDR1 is SQVTM, CDR2 ANQGSEA, per germline. This CDR3 is 13 amino acids long. The CDR3 nucleotides are TGCAGCGTTGGGGGCAAGGGGAACACTGAAGCTTTCTTT. Translation: CSVGGKGNTEAFF.

CDR3 sequence: CAWSAGHNYGYTF. CDR3 DNA: TGTGCCTGGAGTGCGGGACACAACTATGGCTACACCTTC. This chain links TRBV30 with TRBJ1-2; perhaps TRBD1 as D (6 bases). V gave up 1 base and J gave up 2 bases, with 8 bases separating them. The CDR3 spans 13 residues. Germline V gene data show CDR1 as GTSNPN and CDR2 as SVGIG (reference sequence).

This clone was seen a few times. The J gene is TRBJ1-1, the V gene TRBV7-9; no clear D gene. The V and J ends lost 1 base and 4 bases respectively, with 10 bases between them. This CDR3 has 14 amino acids. Germline loops: CDR1 SEHNR, CDR2 FQNEAQ (reference sequence). The CDR3 coding sequence is TGTGCCAGCAGCTTAGTGGCGGGTTCCACTGAAGCTTTCTTT. It codes for CASSLVAGSTEAFF. The full variable domain, in which reference TRBV7-9 and TRBJ1-1 provide the parts outside the CDR3, is DTGVSQNPRHKITKRGQNVTFRCDPISEHNRLYWYRQTLGQGPEFLTYFQNEAQLEKSRLLSDRFSAERPKGSFSTLEIQRTEQGDSAMYLCASSLVAGSTEAFFGQGTRLTVV.

V usage is TRBV5-6 and J usage is TRBJ2-1, with D hard to call. The CDR3 length is 13 residues. Trimming removed 4 bases at V and 3 bases at J, with 8 bases between. Germline V gene lookup returns CDR1 SGHDT and CDR2 YYEEEE. The chain's CDR3 is CASSPQDYNEQFF. CDR3 bases: TGTGCCAGCAGCCCCCAAGACTACAATGAGCAGTTCTTC.

V gene TRBV4-1 combines with J gene TRBJ1-1; D not certain. Deletions cut 0 bases from V and 4 bases from J, with 12 bases between. This CDR3 is 15 amino acids long. In germline, CDR1 is MGHRA, CDR2 YSYEKL. The CDR3 spells CASSQDGREATEAFF. For the CDR3, the DNA is TGCGCCAGCAGCCAAGATGGGCGGGAGGCCACTGAAGCTTTCTTT.

The chain combines TRBV11-2 with TRBJ1-1; tentative D call: TRBD1 (5 bases). Trimming removed 5 bases at V and 0 bases at J, with 13 bases between. The CDR3 runs 15 residues. Germline CDR1 reads SGHAT; CDR2 reads FQNNGV. The CDR3 region is CASSPTTGVNTEAFF. The CDR3 DNA sequence: TGTGCCAGCAGCCCGACCACAGGAGTGAACACTGAAGCTTTCTTT.

In this sample, this clone turned up a few times. The chain has TRBV10-2 and TRBJ2-2; 8 bases match TRBD2. CDR3 length equals 13 residues. With 8 bases clipped from V and 5 bases from J, the junction kept 4 bases outside the gene matches. The germline V gene has CDR1 WSHSY and CDR2 SAAADI. CDR3 amino acids: CASRVAGTGELFF. DNA of the CDR3: TGCGCCAGCCGCGTAGCGGGAACCGGGGAGCTGTTTTTT.

The chain carries TRBV13 and TRBJ2-5; D may be TRBD1 (5 bases). The V end was cut by 2 bases, the J end by 1 base, with 11 bases between. The germline V gene encodes CDR1 PRHDT and CDR2 FYEKMQ (reference sequence). This CDR3 comprises 15 residues. The CDR3 here is CASSLISDSQETQYF. The CDR3, as DNA: TGTGCCAGCAGCTTAATATCCGACAGCCAAGAGACCCAGTACTTC.

The chain couples TRBV29-1 to TRBJ2-6; 7 bases are a match to TRBD1. CDR1 SQVTM and CDR2 ANQGSEA come from the germline V gene. The length of the CDR3 is 16 residues. The V gene end was trimmed by 6 bases and the J gene end by 3 bases; junction bases not matched to a gene: 11. The CDR3 here is CSVRGTEYLGANVLTF. As DNA, the CDR3 is TGCAGCGTCAGAGGGACAGAATACCTTGGGGCCAACGTCCTGACTTTC.

This clone was found a few times. V is TRBV4-3 and J is TRBJ2-2; the D gene is possibly TRBD1 (6 bases). V was trimmed by 2 bases and J by 6 bases, leaving 16 bases between them. The length of the CDR3 is 16 residues. The germline V gene has CDR1 LGHNA and CDR2 YSLEER. The CDR3 loop reads CASSQLTGPSPGELFF. The CDR3 DNA sequence: TGCGCCAGCAGCCAACTGACAGGCCCCTCCCCCGGGGAGCTGTTTTTT.

V is TRBV6-5 and J is TRBJ2-2; D ambiguous. This CDR3 spans 10 amino acids. Trimming cost V 8 bases and J 7 bases, with 5 bases left between them. Germline V lookup: CDR1 MNHEY, CDR2 SVGAGI. Here the CDR3 DNA reads TGTGCCAGCGGGGACGGGGAGCTGTTTTTT. The encoded protein is CASGDGELFF.

This sequence joins TRBV7-2 and TRBJ2-4; unclear D gene. Germline CDR1 SGHTA, CDR2 FQGNSA. V gave up 0 bases and J gave up 4 bases, with 13 bases separating them. The CDR3 loop spans 16 amino acids. CDR3 region: CASSLALTGLKNIQYF. The CDR3 DNA is TGTGCCAGCAGCTTAGCGCTAACCGGGCTTAAAAACATTCAGTACTTC.

The chain carries TRBV9 and TRBJ1-2; D perhaps matches TRBD1 (5 bases). Trimming pared 3 bases from V and 2 bases from J, leaving 17 bases between. The germline CDR1 and CDR2 sequences are SGDLS and YYNGEE. CDR3 length: 16 amino acids. Written as DNA, the CDR3 is TGTGCCAGCAGCGACGGAAGAGGGGAGGGGAACTATGGCTACACCTTC. As protein: CASSDGRGEGNYGYTF.

The V gene is TRBV6-5, the J gene TRBJ2-2, with D possibly matching TRBD1 (6 bases). There are 16 residues in the CDR3. Germline loops: CDR1 MNHEY, CDR2 SVGAGI. Trimming pared 4 bases from V and 1 base from J, leaving 13 bases between. CDR3: CASSSRARGNTGELFF. In nucleotides, the CDR3 is TGTGCCAGCAGTTCCCGGGCCAGGGGGAACACCGGGGAGCTGTTTTTT.